This T cell receptor beta chain was identified during a study of blood T cell repertoires in COVID-19. Study at large: COVID-19 samples collected from the United States, Italy and Spain covered acute and convalescent phases. Nucleic acid was either cDNA or gDNA, and it came from T cells, B-cell-depleted T cells, or PBMCs.

This CDR3 is 17 amino acids long. Germline V CDR1 and CDR2: SGHRS, YFSETQ. V shed 1 base and J 7 bases; nucleotides not matched to a gene: 14. How the authors handled the data: Scientists estimated how many nucleated cells there were by amplifying reference gene primers. The repertoire was sequenced with immunoSEQ multiplex PCR; TCRdb's copy has only in-frame clones and lacks some. The V and J calls and clone size are taken from that table; D and trimming were inferred from the DNA. This table holds some 210,000 clones, almost 85% found once. The gene calls are TRBV5-1 and TRBJ2-7; TRBD2 agrees at 10 bases. The specimen was peripheral blood. The origin of this receptor is a woman aged 40-49 years with acute or convalescent COVID-19. CDR3 sequence (DNA): TGCGCCAGCAGCTTGTGGGCTAGCGGGGGCCCACCTAAGGAGCAGTACTTC. Protein: CASSLWASGGPPKEQYF.